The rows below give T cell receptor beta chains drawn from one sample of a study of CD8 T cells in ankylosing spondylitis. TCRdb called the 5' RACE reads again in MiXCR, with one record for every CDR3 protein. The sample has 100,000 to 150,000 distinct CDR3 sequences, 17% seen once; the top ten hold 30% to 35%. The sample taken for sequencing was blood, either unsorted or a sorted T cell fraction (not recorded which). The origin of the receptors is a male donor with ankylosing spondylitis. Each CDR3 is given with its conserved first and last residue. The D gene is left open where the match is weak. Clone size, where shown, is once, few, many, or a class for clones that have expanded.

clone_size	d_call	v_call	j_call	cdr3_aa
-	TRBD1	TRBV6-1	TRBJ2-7	CASSRQGEDEQYF
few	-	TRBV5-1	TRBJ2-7	CASSLAAHSYEQYF
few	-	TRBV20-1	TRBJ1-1	CSAPDSGNTEAFF
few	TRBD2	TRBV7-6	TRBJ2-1	CASSVATVGLAVYNEQFF
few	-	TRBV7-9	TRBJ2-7	CASSSPRGQRSIYEQYF
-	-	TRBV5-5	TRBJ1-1	CASSLEAAMNTEAFF
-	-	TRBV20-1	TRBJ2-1	CSARDGWGNEQFF
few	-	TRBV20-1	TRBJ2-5	CSARDNGLGQETQYF
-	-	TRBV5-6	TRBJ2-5	CASSSAWETQYF
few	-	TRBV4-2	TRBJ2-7	CASSQEGGRNYEQYF
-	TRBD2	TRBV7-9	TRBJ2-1	CASSPRTRTWDEQFF
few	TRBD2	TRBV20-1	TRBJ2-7	CSASGRLAGGAEQYF
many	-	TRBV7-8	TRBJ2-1	CASSLLGLRGGDEQFF
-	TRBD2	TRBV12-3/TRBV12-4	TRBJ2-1	CASKQRSSRGLAGVNEQFF
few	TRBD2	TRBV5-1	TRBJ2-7	CASRTSGTYEQYF
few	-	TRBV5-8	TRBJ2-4	CASRHWLRLAKNIQYF
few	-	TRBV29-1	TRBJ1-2	CSVAPMENYGYTF
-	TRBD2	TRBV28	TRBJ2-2	CASRFPSGSPTGELFF
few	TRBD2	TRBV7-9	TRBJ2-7	CASSEVVAGVYEQYF
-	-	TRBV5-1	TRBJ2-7	CASSGRFDEQYF
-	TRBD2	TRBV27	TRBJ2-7	CASGSGGHEQYF
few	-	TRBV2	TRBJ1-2	CATRDGGGYTF
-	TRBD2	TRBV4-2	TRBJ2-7	CASSLIGLGDYYEQYF
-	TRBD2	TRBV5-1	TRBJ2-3	CASSFPAGLAESTDTQYF
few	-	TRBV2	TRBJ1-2	CASSIPGRQLSGYTF
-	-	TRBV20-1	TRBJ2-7	CSATGVEFPYEQYF
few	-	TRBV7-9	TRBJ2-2	CASIGPGELFF
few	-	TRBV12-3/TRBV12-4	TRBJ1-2	CASSLLWGADGYTF